Following are 24 T cell receptor beta chains from one sample sequenced in a study of cytomegalovirus exposure and HLA in healthy donors. The PCR made use of 60 Vbeta and 13 Jbeta primers. The assay was immunoSEQ multiplex PCR, and TCRdb's table has in-frame clones only and misses some. The profile shows 150,000 to 200,000 clones, around two thirds of them singletons. The specimen was PBMCs. The receptors were gathered from a man younger than 40 in good health and CMV-seropositive.

This chain connects TRBV7-9 to TRBJ2-1; no reliable D call. The germline CDR1 and CDR2 sequences are SEHNR and FQNEAQ (reference sequence). V lost 2 bases to trimming and J lost 4 bases, with 9 bases between them. The CDR3 has 14 residues. The CDR3 sequence is CASSLFPNYNEQFF. The CDR3 coding sequence is TGTGCCAGCAGCTTATTCCCCAATTACAATGAGCAGTTCTTC.

The genes are TRBV25-1 and TRBJ2-7; 11 bases line up with TRBD2. J lost 3 bases, V lost 6 bases, and 7 bases had no gene match. The germline CDR1 and CDR2 sequences are MGHDK and SYGVNS. The CDR3 has 15 amino acids. The CDR3 bases are TGTGCCAGCAGAGCTAGCGGGAGGCAGATCTACGAGCAGTACTTC. Translation gives CASRASGRQIYEQYF.

This chain uses TRBV10-3 with TRBJ1-5; D ambiguous. V was shortened by 4 bases and J by 0 bases, with 7 bases between the two germline ends. The CDR3 totals 14 residues. Germline V CDR1 and CDR2: ENHRY, SYGVKD. CDR3 nucleotides: TGTGCCATCAGTGGGCAGAATAGCAATCAGCCCCAGCATTTT. Amino acids: CAISGQNSNQPQHF.

In its sample, this clone was seen a few times. The gene calls are TRBV18 and TRBJ2-1; 11 positions agree with TRBD2. The CDR3 extends over 17 amino acids. Germline V gene sequence: CDR1 KGHSH, CDR2 LQKENI. V lost 0 bases, J lost 5 bases, and 6 bases stayed unmatched. CDR3 sequence: CASSPPVAGGVNNEQFF. CDR3 nucleotides: TGTGCCAGCTCACCACCTGTAGCGGGAGGGGTAAACAATGAGCAGTTCTTC.

This clone was seen a few times. The chain has TRBV13 and TRBJ2-1; the D gene is possibly TRBD2 (5 bases). The germline CDR1 and CDR2 sequences are PRHDT and FYEKMQ (reference sequence). Trimming removed 2 bases at V and 6 bases at J, with 14 bases between. The CDR3 length is 15 residues. The chain's CDR3 is CASSLILARANEQFF. The DNA of the CDR3 is TGTGCCAGCAGCTTAATTTTAGCGCGGGCCAATGAGCAGTTCTTC.

The CDR3 bases are TGTGCCAGCAGCTTCGGGACTCTGAAGGGTAACACCATATATTTT. This encodes CASSFGTLKGNTIYF. The V gene is TRBV7-3, the J gene TRBJ1-3, with a possible D match to TRBD1 (5 bases). V was shortened by 3 bases and J by 7 bases, with 16 bases between the two germline ends. This CDR3 spans 15 amino acids. Per germline, CDR1 SGHTA and CDR2 FQGTGA.

J is TRBJ1-2 and V is TRBV5-1, with TRBD1 matching over 8 bases. Losses at the gene ends were 4 bases for V and 9 bases for J; bases not matched to a gene: 8. There are 13 residues in the CDR3. Germline V gene sequence: CDR1 SGHRS, CDR2 YFSETQ. CDR3 sequence (DNA): TGCGCCAGCAGCCCCTCAGGACAGGGAAGCTACACCTTC. Its translation is CASSPSGQGSYTF.

The V call is TRBV5-1, the J call TRBJ2-5; D possibly corresponds to TRBD1 (5 bases). The CDR3 sequence is 14 residues long. The V end was cut by 1 base, the J end by 4 bases, with 11 bases between. Germline V lookup: CDR1 SGHRS, CDR2 YFSETQ. This CDR3 reads CASSLQGGGETQYF. The CDR3 nucleotides are TGCGCCAGCAGCTTGCAGGGCGGTGGAGAGACCCAGTACTTC.

The V and J genes are TRBV27 and TRBJ2-7, with D possibly matching TRBD2 (8 bases). Germline V lookup: CDR1 MNHEY, CDR2 SMNVEV (reference sequence). The CDR3 is made up of 15 amino acids. The germline V and J ends were trimmed by 7 bases and 1 base, with 17 bases remaining between them. The CDR3 spells CASTPGGTASYEQYF. DNA for the CDR3: TGTGCCAGCACCCCGGGGGGGACAGCATCCTACGAGCAGTACTTC.

The chain joins TRBV12-5 to TRBJ1-4; D gene ambiguous. The CDR3 contains 16 residues. CDR1 is LGHNT, CDR2 FRNRAP, per germline. The V end lost 0 bases, the J end lost 0 bases, and 8 bases lay between the germline ends. CDR3: CASGLVIGSTNEKLFF. The CDR3 nucleotides read TGTGCTAGTGGTTTGGTAATTGGCTCAACTAATGAAAAACTGTTTTTT. The full variable domain, completed using reference TRBV12-5 and TRBJ1-4, is DARVTQTPRHKVTEMGQEVTMRCQPILGHNTVFWYRQTMMQGLELLAYFRNRAPLDDSGMPKDRFSAEMPDATLATLKIQPSEPRDSAVYFCASGLVIGSTNEKLFFGSGTQLSVL.

Worth noting for this clone: One end of the junction does not line up with germline, which may come from a read error. The J gene is TRBJ1-2, the V gene TRBV6-1; no reliable D call. Per germline, CDR1 MNHNS and CDR2 SASEGT. This CDR3 comprises 18 residues. CDR3 loop: CASSEIRRYIPGNFGYTF. The CDR3 DNA reads as TGTGCCAGCAGTGAAATCCGGAGGTATATTCCGGGGAACTTTGGCTACACCTTC.

This clone appeared once. The chain has TRBV6-5 and TRBJ1-3; D gene ambiguous. The CDR3 consists of 12 residues. The V gene's germline CDR1 is MNHEY and CDR2 SVGAGI. The V end lost 4 bases, the J end lost 4 bases, and 5 bases lay between the germline ends. The CDR3 sequence is CASSSLGNTIYF. DNA for the CDR3: TGTGCCAGCAGTTCCCTGGGAAACACCATATATTTT.

This clone was detected only once. The chain has TRBV5-5 and TRBJ1-1, with a tentative D call TRBD1 (5 bases). Per the germline V gene, CDR1 is SGHKS and CDR2 is YYEKEE (reference sequence). V was trimmed by 1 base and J by 2 bases, leaving 12 bases between them. The length of the CDR3 is 15 residues. Written as DNA, the CDR3 is TGTGCCAGCAGCTTGTCGGCGGGGGAAAACACTGAAGCTTTCTTT. Translating it yields CASSLSAGENTEAFF.

This clone was counted between two and nine times. This chain uses TRBV6-5 with TRBJ2-5; D possibly corresponds to TRBD1 (6 bases). The closer fit of TRBJ2-7 to the DNA end suggests the J call may be wrong. This CDR3 is 13 amino acids long. CDR1 MNHEY and CDR2 SVGAGI come from the germline V gene. This chain's CDR3 is CASSSPGQTEQYF. CDR3 sequence (DNA): TGTGCCAGCAGTTCCCCCGGACAGACCGAGCAGTACTTC.

This rearrangement joins TRBV28 to TRBJ1-5; D possibly corresponds to TRBD1 (6 bases). Germline-derived CDR1 and CDR2 are MDHEN and SYDVKM. The CDR3 is 17 residues long. Trimming removed 7 bases from V and 6 bases from J, with 25 bases in between. CDR3 region: CASTPLGQKFGFQPQHF. The CDR3 DNA reads TGTGCCAGCACCCCTCTTGGACAGAAGTTTGGTTTTCAGCCCCAGCATTTT.

This clone has only one observation. V usage is TRBV6-1 and J usage is TRBJ2-1; weak D call: TRBD1 (5 bases). This CDR3 has 12 residues. Germline V CDR1 and CDR2: MNHNS, SASEGT. Trimming removed 2 bases at V and 10 bases at J, with 9 bases between. This CDR3 reads CASSERRVEQFF. The CDR3 DNA reads TGTGCCAGCAGTGAACGCAGGGTCGAGCAGTTCTTC.

The chain is built from TRBV25-1 and TRBJ2-7, with 10 bases identical to TRBD2. The CDR3 has 15 residues. The germline V gene encodes CDR1 MGHDK and CDR2 SYGVNS. With 2 bases clipped from V and 1 base from J, the junction kept 2 bases outside the gene matches. The CDR3: CASSEGLAESYEQYF. The CDR3 DNA follows: TGTGCCAGCAGTGAAGGACTAGCGGAGTCCTACGAGCAGTACTTC.

This sequence joins TRBV6-5 and TRBJ2-3, with 8 bases that match TRBD1. The CDR3 length is 14 residues. Germline V CDR1 and CDR2: MNHEY, SVGAGI. The J segment lost 1 base and the V segment lost 6 bases, leaving 3 bases of the junction unmatched. This CDR3 is CASRTGQGTDTQYF. For the CDR3, the DNA is TGTGCCAGCAGGACGGGACAGGGCACAGATACGCAGTATTTT.

This clone was seen more than once but under ten times. The gene calls are TRBV6-1 and TRBJ2-1; the match to TRBD2 covers 9 bases. V shed 2 bases and J 3 bases; nucleotides not matched to a gene: 8. Germline V gene lookup returns CDR1 MNHNS and CDR2 SASEGT. This CDR3 is 17 amino acids long. The CDR3 DNA is TGTGCCAGCAGTGAAAGAGCGGGAGGTGGTTACTACAATGAGCAGTTCTTC. Translating gives CASSERAGGGYYNEQFF.

This chain joins TRBV4-1 and TRBJ1-2, with 8 bases matching TRBD1. This CDR3 spans 15 amino acids. After removal of 4 bases from V and 2 bases from J, the junction contained 6 bases not matched to a gene. CDR1 is MGHRA, CDR2 YSYEKL, per germline. CDR3 coding DNA: TGCGCCAGCAGCCCTTCCAGGACAGGGAACTATGGCTACACCTTC. It is translated as CASSPSRTGNYGYTF.

The CDR3 spells CAISESMGLEAFF. CDR3 DNA: TGTGCCATCAGTGAGTCAATGGGCCTTGAAGCTTTCTTT. The chain has TRBV10-3 and TRBJ1-1; D gene unclear. V lost 0 bases to trimming and J lost 7 bases, with 9 bases between them. Looked up from germline, CDR1 is ENHRY and CDR2 is SYGVKD. The CDR3 totals 13 residues.

This clone was seen once. The chain recombines TRBV11-2 with TRBJ1-1, with unresolved D. The CDR3 runs to 14 residues. The V and J ends lost 1 base and 4 bases respectively, with 10 bases between them. Germline V gene sequence: CDR1 SGHAT, CDR2 FQNNGV. The CDR3 here is CASSLALGVTEAFF. The CDR3, as DNA: TGTGCCAGCAGCTTAGCTCTCGGGGTCACTGAAGCTTTCTTT.

The chain joins TRBV7-9 to TRBJ2-7; TRBD1 matches 9 bases. The V gene end was trimmed by 6 bases and the J gene end by 6 bases; junction bases not matched to a gene: 9. CDR1 SEHNR and CDR2 FQNEAQ come from the germline V gene (reference sequence). The CDR3 has 14 amino acids. CDR3 region: CASRVTGTGSEQYF. In DNA form, the CDR3 reads TGTGCCAGCAGGGTCACCGGGACAGGGTCCGAGCAGTACTTC.

The V and J genes are TRBV2 and TRBJ2-7, with D perhaps matching TRBD2 (5 bases). From germline, CDR1 is SNHLY and CDR2 FYNNEI. V lost 6 bases and J 1 base, leaving 10 bases between the germline ends. The CDR3 length is 13 residues. The CDR3 region is CASSAGISYEQYF. CDR3 nucleotides: TGTGCCAGCAGCGCCGGGATATCCTACGAGCAGTACTTC.